This is a list of T cell receptor beta chains from one sample in a study of shared clonotypes between healthy human individuals. The protocol was immunoSEQ multiplex PCR, while the TCRdb copy is restricted to in-frame clones and leaves out a portion. Of a few million clones listed, about 92% are singletons. The sample comprised naive CD4+ T cells sorted from blood. The receptors derive from a man between 18 and 29 years old in good health. The CDR3 runs from the conserved cysteine through the conserved F or W. The D gene is left open where the match is weak. Some rows have no size entry. The others give once, few or many, or a class for an expanded clone.

TRBJ1-1,11,.,TRBV6-1,.,CASTRDTEAFF,TGTGCCAGCACCCGGGACACTGAAGCTTTCTTT
TRBJ1-4,13,.,TRBV28,.,CASSLPGREKLFF,TGTGCCAGCAGTTTGCCCGGGCGTGAAAAACTGTTTTTT
TRBJ2-7,17,.,TRBV10-3,TRBD2,CAIRGFGGGADFDEQYF,TGTGCCATCAGGGGATTCGGCGGGGGGGCCGATTTCGACGAGCAGTACTTC
TRBJ2-3,15,.,TRBV5-8,.,CASSSPGPLTDTQYF,TGTGCCAGCAGCTCCCCGGGACCCCTCACAGATACGCAGTATTTT
TRBJ1-4,14,.,TRBV29-1,.,CSVAGATTNEKLFF,TGCAGCGTTGCCGGGGCTACAACTAATGAAAAACTGTTTTTT
TRBJ2-3,17,.,TRBV25-1,TRBD1,CASSEPTGTGGTDTQYF,TGTGCCAGCAGTGAACCAACCGGGACAGGGGGCACAGATACGCAGTATTTT
TRBJ2-1,16,.,TRBV7-3,.,CASSPGGVGELNEQFF,TGTGCCAGCAGCCCTGGCGGGGTGGGGGAACTCAATGAGCAGTTCTTC
TRBJ2-7,13,.,TRBV7-2,TRBD1,CASSRDRSYEQYF,TGTGCCAGCAGCAGGGACAGAAGCTACGAGCAGTACTTC
TRBJ2-5,15,.,TRBV9,TRBD2,CASSVGTSGVETQYF,TGTGCCAGCAGCGTTGGGACTAGCGGGGTAGAGACCCAGTACTTC
TRBJ2-5,13,.,TRBV11-2,.,CASSFGTQETQYF,TGTGCCAGCAGCTTTGGGACGCAAGAGACCCAGTACTTC
TRBJ2-5,13,.,TRBV2,.,CASNLNVQETQYF,TGTGCCAGCAATTTAAATGTACAAGAGACCCAGTACTTC
TRBJ2-5,11,.,TRBV6-5,.,CASSYHETQYF,TGTGCCAGCAGTTATCACGAGACCCAGTACTTC
TRBJ2-5,16,.,TRBV7-2,TRBD2,CASSLGLAGTQETQYF,TGTGCCAGCAGCTTAGGGCTAGCGGGAACGCAAGAGACCCAGTACTTC
TRBJ2-3,16,.,TRBV7-2,.,CASSLVGLDSTDTQYF,TGTGCCAGCAGCTTAGTAGGGCTGGACTCCACAGATACGCAGTATTTT
TRBJ2-1,15,.,TRBV11-2,TRBD2,CASSSGLAMYNEQFF,TGTGCCAGCAGCTCGGGACTAGCGATGTACAATGAGCAGTTCTTC
TRBJ2-5,14,.,TRBV27,.,CASSFLSRKETQYF,TGTGCCAGCAGTTTCCTTTCGAGAAAAGAGACCCAGTACTTC
TRBJ2-7,12,.,TRBV10-3,.,CAISEDSNEQYF,TGTGCCATCAGTGAAGACAGTAACGAGCAGTACTTC
TRBJ2-7,14,once,TRBV9,.,CASSVLGGPYEQYF,TGTGCCAGCAGCGTTCTCGGGGGGCCCTACGAGCAGTACTTC
TRBJ2-5,12,.,TRBV28,TRBD2,CVSRGTQETQYF,TGTGTCTCGCGGGGGACCCAAGAGACCCAGTACTTC
TRBJ1-2,12,.,TRBV18,.,CASSPPTGGYTF,TGTGCCAGCTCACCACCAACAGGAGGCTACACCTTC
TRBJ1-1,13,.,TRBV18,.,CASSPGSQTEAFF,TGTGCCAGCTCACCAGGGTCGCAGACTGAAGCTTTCTTT
TRBJ2-2,15,.,TRBV18,TRBD1,CASSPGQENTGELFF,TGTGCCAGCTCACCCGGACAGGAAAACACCGGGGAGCTGTTTTTT
TRBJ2-3,16,.,TRBV29-1,TRBD2,CSARTGGLAGTDTQYF,TGCAGCGCAAGGACAGGGGGACTAGCGGGAACAGATACGCAGTATTTT
TRBJ1-1,10,.,TRBV4-1,TRBD1,CASSGTGRFF,TGCGCCAGCAGCGGGACAGGACGGTTCTTT
TRBJ2-3,16,.,TRBV18,.,CASSPRGQNSTDTQYF,TGTGCCAGCTCACCACGGGGACAAAATAGCACAGATACGCAGTATTTT
TRBJ1-2,15,.,TRBV7-9,TRBD1,CASSLASLTGNGYTF,TGTGCCAGCAGCTTAGCATCCCTGACAGGGAATGGCTACACCTTC
TRBJ1-2,15,.,TRBV9,.,CASSVEGKVAGGYTF,TGTGCCAGCAGCGTTGAGGGGAAGGTAGCCGGTGGCTACACCTTC
TRBJ2-5,11,.,TRBV27,.,CASILGETQYF,TGTGCCAGCATTTTAGGCGAGACCCAGTACTTC
TRBJ2-5,16,.,TRBV25-1,TRBD1,CASQPWGQGAWETQYF,TGTGCCAGCCAACCTTGGGGACAGGGGGCTTGGGAGACCCAGTACTTC
TRBJ2-7,16,.,TRBV11-2,.,CASSSNKDRYWYEQYF,TGTGCCAGCAGCTCCAACAAAGACAGGTACTGGTACGAGCAGTACTTC
TRBJ2-7,11,.,TRBV2,.,CASSGQYEQYF,TGTGCCAGCTCTGGACAGTACGAGCAGTACTTC
TRBJ2-7,15,.,TRBV14,.,CASSRIGTSFYEQYF,TGTGCCAGCAGCCGAATCGGGACCTCCTTCTACGAGCAGTACTTC
TRBJ1-1,14,.,TRBV10-3,.,CAIRLDLGNTEAFF,TGTGCCATCAGGCTCGACTTAGGGAACACTGAAGCTTTCTTT
TRBJ2-7,14,.,TRBV11-2,.,CASSLEVTGNSQYF,TGTGCCAGCAGCTTAGAAGTCACAGGGAATTCGCAGTACTTC
TRBJ1-2,14,.,TRBV7-9,.,CASSFYPAHYGYTF,TGTGCCAGCAGCTTTTATCCAGCCCACTATGGCTACACCTTC
TRBJ1-6,15,.,TRBV6-1,.,CASSSEGGISSPLHF,TGTGCCAGCAGTTCCGAGGGGGGCATAAGTTCACCCCTCCACTTT
TRBJ1-1,14,.,TRBV5-4,.,CASSSPPGVSEAFF,TGTGCCAGCAGCTCGCCTCCAGGGGTCTCTGAAGCTTTCTTT
TRBJ1-1,13,once,TRBV6-4,.,CASSELFGTEAFF,TGTGCCAGCAGTGAGCTATTCGGCACTGAAGCTTTCTTT
TRBJ1-3,13,.,TRBV5-1,.,CASSRDIGNTIYF,TGCGCCAGCAGCCGGGACATTGGAAACACCATATATTTT
TRBJ2-4,17,.,TRBV7-2,.,CASSLGGAGAAKNIQYF,TGTGCCAGCAGCTTAGGCGGGGCAGGGGCAGCCAAAAACATTCAGTACTTC
TRBJ2-5,14,.,TRBV6-5,TRBD1,CASSKRQGQETQYF,TGTGCCAGCAGCAAAAGACAGGGGCAAGAGACCCAGTACTTC
TRBJ2-5,16,.,TRBV5-1,TRBD1,CASRATGGSTPETQYF,TGCGCCAGCAGAGCCACAGGGGGATCAACCCCAGAGACCCAGTACTTC
TRBJ2-7,18,.,TRBV5-5,.,CASNLRIGVLAASYEQYF,TGTGCCAGCAACTTAAGGATAGGGGTCTTGGCGGCCTCCTACGAGCAGTACTTC
TRBJ1-1,15,.,TRBV11-2,.,CASSPQASMNTEAFF,TGTGCCAGCAGCCCACAGGCATCCATGAACACTGAAGCTTTCTTT
TRBJ1-4,15,.,TRBV7-9,.,CASSLSLTTNEKLFF,TGTGCCAGCAGCTTGTCACTGACAACTAATGAAAAACTGTTTTTT
TRBJ2-1,13,.,TRBV9,.,CASSVDRNNEQFF,TGTGCCAGCAGCGTAGACCGAAACAATGAGCAGTTCTTC
TRBJ1-6,15,.,TRBV6-1,.,CASSDQDIDNSPLHF,TGTGCCAGCAGTGACCAGGACATTGATAATTCACCCCTCCACTTT
TRBJ1-4,13,.,TRBV2,.,CASRPIQGGKLFF,TGTGCCAGCAGACCCATACAGGGAGGAAAACTGTTTTTT
TRBJ2-7,14,.,TRBV19,TRBD1,CATSTGTGTYEQYF,TGTGCCACTTCCACCGGGACAGGAACCTACGAGCAGTACTTC
TRBJ2-7,13,once,TRBV7-2,.,CASSLGPGDEQYF,TGTGCCAGCAGCTTAGGACCCGGGGACGAGCAGTACTTC
TRBJ2-7,16,.,TRBV9,.,CASSVGGTGGAYEQYF,TGTGCCAGCAGCGTTGGCGGGACTGGGGGCGCCTACGAGCAGTACTTC